The clone carrying this T cell receptor beta chain has just a few counts. Survey-level immunoSEQ sequencing profiled the TCR beta repertoire. Only in-frame clones appear in the TCRdb table, and some are missing; sequencing was by immunoSEQ multiplex PCR. The sample has 60,000 to 85,000 clones; 93% are singletons. Trimming took off 7 bases at V and 6 bases at J, with 12 bases between the two ends. There are 13 residues in the CDR3. Germline CDR1 reads SNHLY; CDR2 reads FYNNEI. Input material: PBMCs. V is TRBV2 and J is TRBJ1-4, with D unclear. The source is a middle-aged man with rheumatoid arthritis. The CDR3 spells CASKRAGDEKLFF. The CDR3 DNA reads TGTGCCAGCAAGCGGGCCGGAGATGAAAAACTGTTTTTT.